The 23 T cell receptor beta chains listed next were all sequenced from one sample in a study of cytomegalovirus exposure and HLA in healthy donors. Researchers ran the PCR with 60 Vbeta and 13 Jbeta primers. Clones were sequenced by immunoSEQ multiplex PCR, and TCRdb holds only the in-frame ones, with some missing. The repertoire holds around 100,000 clones, with around 86% as singletons. Sequenced material: PBMCs. Receptor source: a female donor in good health and CMV-seropositive.

The chain uses TRBV5-1 and TRBJ2-3, with 12 bases that match TRBD2. This CDR3 contains 14 residues. Germline V gene data show CDR1 as SGHRS and CDR2 as YFSETQ. Unmatched junction bases numbered 3, after V lost 4 bases and J lost 6 bases. CDR3 DNA sequence: TGCGCCAGCAGCCTAGCGGGGGGGAGGGATACGCAGTATTTT. Amino acid sequence: CASSLAGGRDTQYF. The full variable domain, its missing parts supplied by reference TRBV5-1 and TRBJ2-3, is KAGVTQTPRYLIKTRGQQVTLSCSPISGHRSVSWYQQTPGQGLQFLFEYFSETQRNKGNFPGRFSGRQFSNSRSEMNVSTLELGDSALYLCASSLAGGRDTQYFGPGTRLTVL.

This rearrangement joins TRBV6-5 to TRBJ1-1; weak D call: TRBD1 (5 bases). V was shortened by 4 bases and J by 2 bases, with 8 bases between the two germline ends. Germline CDR1 reads MNHEY; CDR2 reads SVGAGI. The length of the CDR3 is 13 residues. The CDR3 is CASSSDSNTEAFF. In nucleotides, the CDR3 is TGTGCCAGCAGTTCCGACAGTAACACTGAAGCTTTCTTT.

J is TRBJ1-6 and V is TRBV19; TRBD1 matches at 7 bases. Trimming took 7 bases from V and 6 from J; bases not matched to a gene: 6. This CDR3 has 14 residues. Germline V gene sequence: CDR1 LNHDA, CDR2 SQIVND (reference sequence). In DNA form, the CDR3 reads TGTGCCAGTACCTCGACAGGGCTTAATTCACCCCTCCACTTT. Translated: CASTSTGLNSPLHF.

The CDR3 here is CASSLTGSNNSPLHF. The DNA of the CDR3 is TGTGCCAGCAGTCTAACAGGCTCTAATAATTCACCCCTCCACTTT. The chain combines TRBV27 with TRBJ1-6; D possibly corresponds to TRBD1 (5 bases). The CDR3 covers 15 residues. Germline CDR1 and CDR2: MNHEY and SMNVEV (reference sequence). V lost 5 bases and J lost 5, with 13 bases in between.

This rearrangement joins TRBV6-5 to TRBJ2-5, with D hard to call. The CDR3 has 13 amino acids. Trimming removed 2 bases at V and 4 bases at J, with 8 bases between. Germline CDR1 and CDR2: MNHEY and SVGAGI. This CDR3 is CASSYPSRETQYF. The DNA for the CDR3 is TGTGCCAGCAGTTACCCGAGTCGAGAGACCCAGTACTTC.

The chain links TRBV30 to TRBJ2-5; TRBD1 aligns across 10 bases. Germline values: CDR1 GTSNPN, CDR2 SVGIG (reference sequence). There are 12 residues in the CDR3. V trimming: 3 bases; J trimming: 11 bases; junction bases outside the gene matches: 6. The CDR3 is CAWRGTGVEQYF. The CDR3 DNA is TGTGCCTGGAGAGGGACAGGGGTTGAGCAGTACTTC.

CDR3 nucleotide sequence: TGCAGCGTTGGACTAGCGGGTTACAATGAGCAGTTCTTC. Its translation is CSVGLAGYNEQFF. The chain uses TRBV29-1 and TRBJ2-1; TRBD2 aligns across 10 bases. The CDR3 has 13 residues. The V gene end was trimmed by 4 bases and the J gene end by 4 bases; junction bases not matched to a gene: 1. Per the germline V gene, CDR1 is SQVTM and CDR2 is ANQGSEA.

The V call is TRBV4-1, the J call TRBJ2-1, with 11 bases identical to TRBD2. Germline CDR1 and CDR2: MGHRA and YSYEKL. J was trimmed by 0 bases and V by 3 bases; bases with no gene match: 10. There are 19 residues in the CDR3. The CDR3 loop is CASSQITGTSGLSYNEQFF. The CDR3 coding sequence is TGCGCCAGCAGCCAGATAACCGGGACTAGCGGCCTCTCCTACAATGAGCAGTTCTTC.

The chain recombines TRBV6-4 with TRBJ2-1; D is undetermined. The CDR3 totals 13 residues. The V gene lost 5 bases and the J gene lost 10 bases, with 15 bases spanning the gap. Per the germline V gene, CDR1 is MRHNA and CDR2 is SNTAGT. For the CDR3, the DNA is TGTGCCAGCAGTTACGCGGTAGGTCAGGAGCAGTTCTTC. It translates to CASSYAVGQEQFF.

The chain has TRBV5-4 and TRBJ2-5, with 7 bases lining up with TRBD2. Per the germline V gene, CDR1 is SGHNT and CDR2 is YYREEE (reference sequence). V lost 4 bases, J lost 0 bases, and 6 bases stayed unmatched. The CDR3 extends over 15 amino acids. The CDR3 sequence: CASSPSGPHQETQYF. The DNA for the CDR3 is TGTGCCAGCAGCCCTAGCGGACCCCACCAAGAGACCCAGTACTTC.

J is TRBJ2-2 and V is TRBV4-1, with D possibly TRBD1 on 6 matching bases. Germline CDR1 MGHRA, CDR2 YSYEKL. This CDR3 spans 17 amino acids. The germline V and J ends were trimmed by 1 base and 8 bases, with 20 bases remaining between them. The CDR3 sequence is CASSQGSPLQGTGELFF. CDR3 coding DNA: TGCGCCAGCAGCCAAGGTTCCCCCTTACAGGGCACGGGGGAGCTGTTTTTT.

This clone was detected once. The rearrangement joins TRBV18 to TRBJ1-2; D not resolved. Germline V gene lookup returns CDR1 KGHSH and CDR2 LQKENI. Trimming removed 0 bases at V and 7 bases at J, with 6 bases between. This CDR3 is built from 12 residues. CDR3: CASSPPETGYTF. CDR3 sequence (DNA): TGTGCCAGCTCACCACCGGAGACTGGCTACACCTTC.

This chain joins TRBV2 and TRBJ2-1, with 7 bases lining up with TRBD2. There are 14 residues in the CDR3. Trimming removed 3 bases from V and 5 bases from J; junction bases left unmatched: 4. Germline assignment: CDR1 SNHLY and CDR2 FYNNEI. The CDR3 nucleotides are TGTGCCAGCAGTGAGGGGGGGAGTAACAATGAGCAGTTCTTC. This translates into CASSEGGSNNEQFF.

The rearrangement uses TRBV10-2 and TRBJ2-7; 9 bases line up with TRBD1. The germline gives CDR1 WSHSY, CDR2 SAAADI. The CDR3 has 15 residues. Trimming cost V 5 bases and J 0 bases; bases outside gene matches: 5. This CDR3 reads CASSRGTGISYEQYF. The CDR3 DNA reads as TGCGCCAGCAGTCGAGGGACAGGGATCTCCTACGAGCAGTACTTC.

The chain employs TRBV6-5 and TRBJ1-2; 7 bases agree with TRBD1. V shed 9 bases and J 0 bases; nucleotides not matched to a gene: 4. The CDR3 totals 13 residues. Per the germline V gene, CDR1 is MNHEY and CDR2 is SVGAGI. The CDR3 DNA follows: TGTGCCAGTCACAGGGGCGCTAACTATGGCTACACCTTC. Amino acid sequence: CASHRGANYGYTF.

This clone was recorded once. The V gene is TRBV9, the J gene TRBJ2-1, with a weak D call TRBD2 (5 bases). V lost 0 bases and J 9 bases, leaving 13 bases between the germline ends. CDR1 is SGDLS and CDR2 is YYNGEE in the germline V gene. CDR3 length: 14 residues. DNA for the CDR3: TGTGCCAGCAGCGTAGAAATTCGAGCGGTTGAGCAGTTCTTC. It specifies CASSVEIRAVEQFF.

V and J are TRBV7-8 and TRBJ1-5; D remains unclear. V gave up 1 base and J gave up 2 bases, with 9 bases separating them. Germline loops: CDR1 SGHVS, CDR2 FQNEAQ. CDR3 size: 15 residues. The CDR3 coding sequence is TGTGCCAGCAGCTTAGGAGGACTCCGCAATCAGCCCCAGCATTTT. Amino acid sequence: CASSLGGLRNQPQHF.

This chain joins TRBV27 and TRBJ2-2; D is ambiguous. Trimming left V 0 bases short and J 2 bases short, with 7 bases between. Germline-derived CDR1 and CDR2 are MNHEY and SMNVEV (reference sequence). The CDR3 is 15 residues long. CDR3 region: CASSLSSYNTGELFF. The CDR3 nucleotides are TGTGCCAGCAGTTTATCGAGCTACAACACCGGGGAGCTGTTTTTT.

This chain connects TRBV7-2 to TRBJ1-5; weak D call: TRBD1 (5 bases). Between the trimmed V and J ends, which lost 5 bases and 2 bases, there was a span of 13 bases. The CDR3 contains 15 residues. The V gene's germline CDR1 is SGHTA and CDR2 FQGNSA. The CDR3 reads CASSLQGGGNQPQHF. Here the CDR3 DNA reads TGTGCCAGCAGCCTCCAGGGCGGAGGCAATCAGCCCCAGCATTTT.

The chain combines TRBV19 with TRBJ1-6, with D possibly being TRBD1 (6 bases). In germline, CDR1 is LNHDA, CDR2 SQIVND (reference sequence). There are 16 residues in the CDR3. V dropped 5 bases and J dropped 7 bases, with 18 bases sitting between them. The CDR3 reads CASSPLGGTKNSPLHF. The CDR3 bases are TGTGCCAGTAGTCCCCTGGGGGGGACAAAGAATTCACCCCTCCACTTT.

The chain recombines TRBV30 with TRBJ2-3, with 13 bases identical to TRBD2. The CDR3 sequence is 16 residues long. Trimming removed 0 bases from V and 3 bases from J; junction bases left unmatched: 3. CDR1 and CDR2 from the germline V gene are GTSNPN and SVGIG (reference sequence). The CDR3 sequence: CAWSVGTSGTTDTQYF. The CDR3 nucleotides are TGTGCCTGGAGTGTTGGGACTAGCGGGACTACAGATACGCAGTATTTT.

The chain combines TRBV7-9 with TRBJ2-2; TRBD1 aligns across 7 bases. Germline V gene data show CDR1 as SEHNR and CDR2 as FQNEAQ (reference sequence). The J segment lost 5 bases and the V segment lost 5 bases, leaving 11 bases of the junction unmatched. This CDR3 comprises 16 residues. The CDR3 loop is CASSQGPGGRTGELFF. CDR3 DNA sequence: TGTGCCAGCAGCCAGGGGCCAGGGGGAAGAACCGGGGAGCTGTTTTTT.

The chain joins TRBV10-3 to TRBJ2-6; D uncertain. V lost 6 bases and J lost 2, with 8 bases in between. This CDR3 has 14 residues. Germline V lookup: CDR1 ENHRY, CDR2 SYGVKD. CDR3: CAIRAAAGANVLTF. In DNA form, the CDR3 reads TGTGCCATCAGGGCTGCGGCTGGGGCCAACGTCCTGACTTTC.